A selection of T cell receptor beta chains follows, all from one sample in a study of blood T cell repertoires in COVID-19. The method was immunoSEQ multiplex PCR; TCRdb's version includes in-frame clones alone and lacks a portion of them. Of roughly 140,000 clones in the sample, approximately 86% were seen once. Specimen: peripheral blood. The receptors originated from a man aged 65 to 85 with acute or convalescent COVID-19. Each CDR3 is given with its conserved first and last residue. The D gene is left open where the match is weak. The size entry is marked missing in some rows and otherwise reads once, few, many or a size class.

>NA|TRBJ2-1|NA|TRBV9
TGTGCCAGCAGCGTAGTCCCAGGCAATGAGCAGTTCTTC
CASSVVPGNEQFF
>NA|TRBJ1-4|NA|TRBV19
TGTGCCAGTAGTCCACGGCGGGATGAAAAACTGTTTTTT
CASSPRRDEKLFF
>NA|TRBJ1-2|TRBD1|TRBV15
TGTGCCACCAGCAGAGTGGGACAGGGGGCTTGGGGCTACACCTTC
CATSRVGQGAWGYTF
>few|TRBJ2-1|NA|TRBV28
TGTGCCAGCAGCCCACCGGGACAACGTATCAATGAGCAGTTCTTC
CASSPPGQRINEQFF
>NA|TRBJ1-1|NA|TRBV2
TGTGCCAGCAGTGAAGGCCTCCTGGCACAACCGAACACTGAAGCTTTCTTT
CASSEGLLAQPNTEAFF
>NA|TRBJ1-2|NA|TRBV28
TGTGCCAGCAGTTTACCAGGGGTGGGCTATGGCTACACCTTC
CASSLPGVGYGYTF
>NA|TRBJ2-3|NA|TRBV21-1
TGTGCCAGCAGCAAAGGGCGGAACACAGATACGCAGTATTTT
CASSKGRNTDTQYF
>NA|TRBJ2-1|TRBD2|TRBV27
TGTGCCAGCAGCACCCCTAAAGCGGGGAGACTCTACAATGAGCAGTTCTTC
CASSTPKAGRLYNEQFF
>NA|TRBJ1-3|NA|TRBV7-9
TGTGCCAGCAGCGGAGAGGCGGCAGGAAACACCATATATTTT
CASSGEAAGNTIYF
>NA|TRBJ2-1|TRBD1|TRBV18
TGTGCCAGCTCACCGCAGGGACAGGGGGCTTACAATGAGCAGTTCTTC
CASSPQGQGAYNEQFF
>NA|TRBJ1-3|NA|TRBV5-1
TGCGCCAGCAGCCGCGGGACGGGCTCTGGAAACACCATATATTTT
CASSRGTGSGNTIYF
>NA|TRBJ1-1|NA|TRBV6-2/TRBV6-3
TGTGCCAGCAGTTACCTTACCGGACAGCCCATGAACACTGAAGCTTTCTTT
CASSYLTGQPMNTEAFF
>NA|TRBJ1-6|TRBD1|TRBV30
TGTGCCTGGAGTCCCGGGACAGGGGGCAATTCACCCCTCCACTTT
CAWSPGTGGNSPLHF
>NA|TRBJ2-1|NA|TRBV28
TGTGCCAGCAGTTTAGGGGGGAGCTCCTACAATGAGCAGTTCTTC
CASSLGGSSYNEQFF
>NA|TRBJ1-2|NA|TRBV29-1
TGCAGCGTGGGGGGGGAGAAAGGCTATGGCTACACCTTC
CSVGGEKGYGYTF
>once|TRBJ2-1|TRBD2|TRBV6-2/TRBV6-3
TGTGCCAGCAGTTCAATAGCGGGAGGGCCGGGGAATGAGCAGTTCTTC
CASSSIAGGPGNEQFF
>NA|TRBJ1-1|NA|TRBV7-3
TGTGCCAGCAGCTCAACAATGACGGGTGAAGCTTTCTTT
CASSSTMTGEAFF
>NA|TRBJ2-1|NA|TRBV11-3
TGTGCCAGCAGCCCGCGCGGACTCGACCTGAGAGCCTACAATGAGCAGTTCTTC
CASSPRGLDLRAYNEQFF
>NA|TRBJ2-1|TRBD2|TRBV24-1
TGTGCCACCAGTGAATACGCCGGGACTATCAACAGTGAGCAGTTCTTC
CATSEYAGTINSEQFF
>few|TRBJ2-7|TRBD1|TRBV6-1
TGTGCCAGCAGTGAAGGTAGGACAGGTGTCTACGAGCAGTACTTC
CASSEGRTGVYEQYF
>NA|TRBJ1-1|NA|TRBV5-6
TGTGCCAGCAGCCCGACACCGAACACTGAAGCTTTCTTT
CASSPTPNTEAFF
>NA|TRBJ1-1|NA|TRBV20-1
TGCAGTGCTAGTCTGGGGGACATGAACACTGAAGCTTTCTTT
CSASLGDMNTEAFF
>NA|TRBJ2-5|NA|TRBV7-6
TGTGCCAGCAGCTTAGTACTAGGCCAAGAGACCCAGTACTTC
CASSLVLGQETQYF
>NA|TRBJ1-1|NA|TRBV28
TGTGCCAGCAGTTTGTTGACTGATGAAGCTTTCTTT
CASSLLTDEAFF
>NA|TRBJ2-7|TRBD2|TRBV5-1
TGCGCCAGCAGCGAGACTAGCGGGAGAGGCGAGCAGTACTTC
CASSETSGRGEQYF
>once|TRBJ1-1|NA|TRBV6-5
TGTGCCAGCAGCCGACCCGGGACACCGGGTGAAGCTTTCTTT
CASSRPGTPGEAFF
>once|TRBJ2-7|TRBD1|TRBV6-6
TGTGCCAGCAGTTTCGGACAGGGGGTGTACGAGCAGTACTTC
CASSFGQGVYEQYF
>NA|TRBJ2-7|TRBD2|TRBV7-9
TGTGCCAGCAGCTTATTCGGGACTACCTACGAGCAGTACTTC
CASSLFGTTYEQYF
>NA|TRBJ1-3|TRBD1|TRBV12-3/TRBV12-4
TGTGCCAGCAGTTTGCCCCCCGGACAGGGCCGATATTTT
CASSLPPGQGRYF